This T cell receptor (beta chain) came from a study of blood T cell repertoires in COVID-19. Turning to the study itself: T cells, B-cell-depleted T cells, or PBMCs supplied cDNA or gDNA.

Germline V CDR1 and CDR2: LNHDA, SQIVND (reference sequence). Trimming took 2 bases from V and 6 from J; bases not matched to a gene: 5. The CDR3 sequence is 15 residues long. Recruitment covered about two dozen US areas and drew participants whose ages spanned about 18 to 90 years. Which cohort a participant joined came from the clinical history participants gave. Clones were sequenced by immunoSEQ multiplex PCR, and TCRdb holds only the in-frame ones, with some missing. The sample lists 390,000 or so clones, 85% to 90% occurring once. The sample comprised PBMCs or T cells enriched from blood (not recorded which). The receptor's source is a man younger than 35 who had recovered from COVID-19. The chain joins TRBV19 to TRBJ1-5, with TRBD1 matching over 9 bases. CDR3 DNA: TGTGCCAGTAGTATAACAGGGGGCTGGGGTCAGCCCCAGCATTTT. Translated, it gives CASSITGGWGQPQHF.